The TCR beta chain described here comes from a study of chemoradiotherapy in HPV16-positive cancers. Study results and limitations: HPV-specific T cells were functionally defined from only a couple of HPV16-positive patients. During treatment, candidate HPV-specific clones and E7-related motifs expanded in tumor.

This clone was counted between two and nine times. Its antigen is currently unknown. CDR1 and CDR2 from the germline V gene are MNHEY and SVGAGI. The CDR3 has 16 residues. V shed 8 bases, J shed 3 bases, and the junction held 9 bases outside the gene matches. The method was immunoSEQ multiplex PCR; TCRdb's version includes in-frame clones alone and lacks a portion of them. The data contain over 1,500 clones, 60% to 75% of them singletons. Sequences were derived from tumor tissue, sampled from a patient who underwent chemoradiotherapy. This chain joins TRBV6-5 and TRBJ2-3, with 12 bases identical to TRBD2. The sequence was collected from a human donor with HPV-associated anogenital cancer. The CDR3: CASAYSSGGATDTQYF. The CDR3 nucleotides are TGTGCCAGCGCTTACTCTAGCGGGGGGGCAACAGATACGCAGTATTTT.